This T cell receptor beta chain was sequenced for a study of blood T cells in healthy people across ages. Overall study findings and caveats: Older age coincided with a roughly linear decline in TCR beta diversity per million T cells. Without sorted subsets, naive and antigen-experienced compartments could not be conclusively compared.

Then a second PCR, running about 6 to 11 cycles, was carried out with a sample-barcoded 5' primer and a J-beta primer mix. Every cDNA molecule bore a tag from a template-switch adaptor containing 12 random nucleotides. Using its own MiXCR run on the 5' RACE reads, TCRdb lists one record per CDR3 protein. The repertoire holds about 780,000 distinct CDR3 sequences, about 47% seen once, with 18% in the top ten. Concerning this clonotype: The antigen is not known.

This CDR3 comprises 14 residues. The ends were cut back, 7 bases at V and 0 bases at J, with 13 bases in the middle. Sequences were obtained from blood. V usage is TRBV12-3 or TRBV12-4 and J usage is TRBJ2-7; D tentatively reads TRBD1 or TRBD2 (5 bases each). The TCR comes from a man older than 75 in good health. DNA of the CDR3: TGTGCCAGCAACCTCCGGGGACCCTCCTACGAGCAGTACTTC. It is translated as CASNLRGPSYEQYF.